These 15 T cell receptor beta chains were all obtained from the same sample, sequenced in a study of CD8+ T cells in alopecia areata. As the sequencing template, cDNA was produced by extracting RNA and reverse transcribing it. Sequencing was performed with immunoSEQ multiplex PCR; in TCRdb, only in-frame clones are kept and a portion is missing. The sample has about 170,000 clones, about 70% seen once. The sample consisted of CD8+ T cells sorted from blood, taken at week 0. The source is a human donor with alopecia areata.

The chain employs TRBV4-1 and TRBJ2-2; 8 bases map to TRBD2. CDR1 and CDR2 from the germline V gene are MGHRA and YSYEKL. This CDR3 region has 15 residues. V was pared by 0 bases and J by 7 bases, with 4 bases of the junction left unmatched. The DNA for the CDR3 is TGCGCCAGCAGCCAAGAGCGGGGGGCGAACGGGGAGCTGTTTTTT. The encoded protein is CASSQERGANGELFF.

This chain connects TRBV30 to TRBJ2-1; 7 bases align to TRBD1. The CDR3 has 11 residues. Losses at the gene ends were 5 bases for V and 9 bases for J; bases not matched to a gene: 4. Germline loops: CDR1 GTSNPN, CDR2 SVGIG (reference sequence). The CDR3 region has the DNA TGTGCCTGGGGGACAGCCACTGAGCAGTTCTTC. Translated, it gives CAWGTATEQFF.

The chain carries TRBV30 and TRBJ1-2; possibly TRBD1 for D (5 bases). V was clipped by 5 bases and J by 8 bases, with 15 bases between them. The CDR3 is made up of 12 amino acids. Germline V gene sequence: CDR1 GTSNPN, CDR2 SVGIG (reference sequence). CDR3 nucleotide sequence: TGTGCCTGGTTTCGGGCAGGGTACGGCTACACCTTC. It codes for CAWFRAGYGYTF. Full variable domain (missing parts from reference TRBV30 and TRBJ1-2): SQTIHQWPATLVQPVGSPLSLECTVEGTSNPNLYWYRQAAGRGLQLLFYSVGIGQISSEVPQNLSASRPQDRQFILSSKKLLLSDSGFYLCAWFRAGYGYTFGSGTRLTVV.

The CDR3 region has the DNA TGTGCCAGCAACCCACAGGGGTGTGGAAACACCATATATTTT. Protein product: CASNPQGCGNTIYF. This rearrangement joins TRBV21-1 to TRBJ1-3; the tabulated D call, TRBD1, remains unverified against the DNA. TRBV21-1 is listed as a pseudogene. The CDR3 length is 14 residues.

This sequence joins TRBV2 and TRBJ1-6, with a tentative D call TRBD1 (5 bases). This CDR3 is built from 17 residues. Germline loops: CDR1 SNHLY, CDR2 FYNNEI. V was pared by 3 bases and J by 0 bases, with 12 bases between. CDR3 DNA: TGTGCCAGCAGTGACCGGGGCCAAAGCTCCTATAATTCACCCCTCCACTTT. This encodes CASSDRGQSSYNSPLHF.

This clone showed up just a few times. The chain links TRBV15 to TRBJ2-7; D may be TRBD1 or TRBD2 (5 bases each). The CDR3 totals 15 residues. Germline CDR1 is LNHNV and CDR2 is YYDKDF (reference sequence). V lost 1 base to trimming and J lost 6 bases, with 16 bases between them. CDR3: CATSRVGTPVFEQYF. The CDR3 DNA is TGTGCCACCAGCAGAGTTGGGACCCCGGTATTCGAGCAGTACTTC.

This clone showed up just a few times. CDR3 sequence reads: CASHKNNEQFF. The DNA of the CDR3 is TGTGCCAGCCACAAGAACAATGAGCAGTTCTTC. The chain combines TRBV27 with TRBJ2-1; D gene unclear. Germline CDR1 is MNHEY and CDR2 is SMNVEV (reference sequence). Between the trimmed V and J ends, which lost 8 bases and 5 bases, there was a span of 7 bases. This CDR3 is 11 amino acids long.

The count of this clone is one. The rearrangement joins TRBV6-1 to TRBJ2-5; possibly TRBD1 for D (6 bases). The V end lost 10 bases, the J end lost 0 bases, and 12 bases lay between the germline ends. This CDR3 region has 13 residues. The germline CDR1 and CDR2 sequences are MNHNS and SASEGT. The CDR3 DNA sequence: TGTGCCACGAGGACAGTTTACCAAGAGACCCAGTACTTC. The encoded protein is CATRTVYQETQYF.

The chain is built from TRBV7-9 and TRBJ2-4; no reliable D call. Germline loops: CDR1 SEHNR, CDR2 FQNEAQ (reference sequence). This CDR3 region has 18 residues. With 5 bases removed from V and 0 bases from J, the gap between germline ends came to 20 bases. For the CDR3, the DNA is TGTGCCAGCAGCCATTCTCTAGACGGAATATTAGCCAAAAACATTCAGTACTTC. This translates into CASSHSLDGILAKNIQYF.

The rearrangement links TRBV9 to TRBJ2-5, with D possibly TRBD2 on 7 matching bases. In germline, CDR1 is SGDLS, CDR2 YYNGEE. The germline V and J ends were trimmed by 0 bases and 1 base, with 13 bases remaining between them. The CDR3 runs 16 residues. The CDR3 sequence is CASSVEGGFLQETQYF. For the CDR3, the DNA is TGTGCCAGCAGCGTAGAGGGGGGGTTCCTCCAAGAGACCCAGTACTTC. Looking up the rest from reference TRBV9 and TRBJ2-5 gives the full variable domain: DSGVTQTPKHLITATGQRVTLRCSPRSGDLSVYWYQQSLDQGLQFLIQYYNGEERAKGNILERFSAQQFPDLHSELNLSSLELGDSALYFCASSVEGGFLQETQYFGPGTRLLVL.

The J gene is TRBJ1-2, the V gene TRBV9; D is perhaps TRBD1 (6 bases). Germline V lookup: CDR1 SGDLS, CDR2 YYNGEE. The CDR3 has 12 residues. V was cut by 5 bases and J by 6 bases, with 11 bases left in between. This chain's CDR3 is CASSMSGDGYTF. The CDR3 region has the DNA TGTGCCAGCAGTATGTCAGGGGATGGCTACACCTTC.

This clone was counted a few times. The chain links TRBV27 to TRBJ1-2; no firm D call. This CDR3 spans 13 amino acids. V lost 2 bases, J lost 2 bases, and 6 bases lay in between. Germline V gene lookup returns CDR1 MNHEY and CDR2 SMNVEV (reference sequence). CDR3 protein: CASSLGPNYGYTF. DNA for the CDR3: TGTGCCAGCAGTTTAGGGCCCAACTATGGCTACACCTTC.

This chain uses TRBV25-1 with TRBJ1-2, with 9 nucleotides matching TRBD1. Germline assignment: CDR1 MGHDK and CDR2 SYGVNS. V was pared by 3 bases and J by 2 bases, with 4 bases of the junction left unmatched. The CDR3 is 15 residues long. The CDR3 DNA reads TGTGCCAGCAGTGACGGGACAGGGTGGAACTATGGCTACACCTTC. Its translation is CASSDGTGWNYGYTF.

This clone was counted only a few times. The chain carries TRBV6-6 and TRBJ2-2, with 8 bases identical to TRBD2. With V trimmed by 8 bases and J by 5 bases, 7 bases remained unmatched. CDR1 and CDR2 (germline): MNHNY, SVGAGI (reference sequence). The CDR3 is 14 residues long. The CDR3 region is CASWASGPTGELFF. The CDR3 bases are TGTGCCAGCTGGGCTAGCGGGCCTACCGGGGAGCTGTTTTTT.

The V gene is TRBV9, the J gene TRBJ1-2; D is uncertain. This CDR3 has 12 amino acids. With 4 bases removed from V and 6 bases from J, the gap between germline ends came to 10 bases. Germline V gene lookup returns CDR1 SGDLS and CDR2 YYNGEE. The CDR3 sequence is CASSTGLDGYTF. Here the CDR3 DNA reads TGTGCCAGCAGCACTGGACTTGATGGCTACACCTTC.